The clone carrying this T cell receptor (beta chain) appeared a few times. Its matching antigen is unknown. This entry is derived from a study of CD8+CD57+ T cells in acquired aplastic anemia. Looking at the study overall: Mean yield of DNA from sorted CD4+ and CD8+ cells was around 3 ug.

General study findings and limits: Patients and controls were found to share roughly 31 CD8+ CDR3 sequences. Statistical testing detected no significant gap in CD8+ Simpson's diversity between patients and controls.

From germline, CDR1 is SGHKS and CDR2 YYEKEE (reference sequence). The CDR3 spans 13 residues. Deletions cut 3 bases from V and 3 bases from J, with 9 bases between. The TCR beta profiling, which covered VDJ combination and CDR3 sequence, was carried out using genomic DNA as the template. TCRdb independently ran MiXCR on the reads; one entry per CDR3 protein. This table has around 180,000 distinct CDR3 sequences, around 48% appearing once. For sequencing, patients were chosen who had shown expansion of CD8+CD57+ cells by flow cytometry. Untreated patients provided the blood samples, with no therapy given before sampling.

This clonotype was obtained from a human donor with aplastic anemia. V gene TRBV5-5 combines with J gene TRBJ2-5; D is ambiguous. The sequenced sample consisted of sorted CD4+, CD8+, or CD8+CD57+ T cells (not recorded which) from PBMCs. CDR3 sequence reads: CASSSDGEETQYF. For the CDR3, the DNA is TGTGCCAGCAGCTCGGACGGAGAAGAGACCCAGTACTTC.